Below, 13 T cell receptor beta chains from the same sample are listed, as sequenced in a study of T-cell reconstitution after alpha-beta-depleted transplantation in children. Preparing the TCRbeta library involved the use of unique molecular identifiers. TCRdb ran MiXCR on the PCR reads and lists one entry per CDR3 protein. The data show 450,000 to 500,000 distinct CDR3 sequences, about an eighth seen once. The sequences come from PBMCs from the stem cell graft donor, collected from the stem cell graft. These receptors came from a human donor who donated a stem cell graft to a child with combined immunodeficiency.

The chain recombines TRBV2 with TRBJ2-7; D gene ambiguous. Germline loops: CDR1 SNHLY, CDR2 FYNNEI. CDR3 length equals 12 residues. V dropped 6 bases and J dropped 5 bases, with 11 bases sitting between them. The CDR3 protein is CASRPETDEQYF. The CDR3 DNA reads TGTGCCAGCAGACCGGAAACTGACGAGCAGTACTTC.

This clonotype has ten or more counts. The chain has TRBV6-5 and TRBJ2-2, with 9 bases fitting TRBD1. V lost 7 bases and J lost 3; bases outside the gene matches: 3. The CDR3 sequence is 14 residues long. CDR1 MNHEY and CDR2 SVGAGI come from the germline V gene. CDR3 sequence reads: CASTGQGDTGELFF. In DNA, the CDR3 is TGTGCCAGCACGGGACAGGGTGACACCGGGGAGCTGTTTTTT.

The sample holds a few counts of this clonotype. This chain connects TRBV7-2 to TRBJ2-1; perhaps TRBD2 as D (5 bases). Germline V gives CDR1 SGHTA, CDR2 FQGNSA. With 4 bases removed from V and 4 bases from J, the gap between germline ends came to 11 bases. This CDR3 spans 14 amino acids. The CDR3 sequence is CASSWASRYNEQFF. The CDR3 nucleotides read TGTGCCAGCAGCTGGGCTAGCCGGTACAATGAGCAGTTCTTC.

This clonotype was counted ten times or more. CDR3 loop: CATSRDLGTGSYEQYF. CDR3 nucleotides: TGTGCCACCAGCAGAGATCTTGGAACAGGCTCCTACGAGCAGTACTTC. This rearrangement joins TRBV15 to TRBJ2-7, with D possibly being TRBD1 (5 bases). The germline CDR1 and CDR2 sequences are LNHNV and YYDKDF (reference sequence). The CDR3 sequence is 16 residues long. Trimming removed 0 bases at V and 0 bases at J, with 12 bases between. The variable domain in full, with the rest retrieved from reference TRBV15 and TRBJ2-7, is DAMVIQNPRYQVTQFGKPVTLSCSQTLNHNVMYWYQQKSSQAPKLLFHYYDKDFNNEADTPDNFQSRRPNTSFCFLDIRSPGLGDTAMYLCATSRDLGTGSYEQYFGPGTRLTVT.

This clonotype appeared many times. The chain recombines TRBV9 with TRBJ2-2; 10 nucleotides agree with TRBD2. The CDR3 contains 18 residues. After removal of 0 bases from V and 7 bases from J, the junction contained 12 bases not matched to a gene. Germline-derived CDR1 and CDR2 are SGDLS and YYNGEE. The CDR3 coding sequence is TGTGCCAGCAGCGTAGGAACTAGCGGGACCCGGAGGGTCGGGGAGCTGTTTTTT. Translated, it gives CASSVGTSGTRRVGELFF.

The chain employs TRBV20-1 and TRBJ2-2; 8 positions match TRBD1. CDR3 length equals 15 residues. Germline lookup yields CDR1 DFQATT and CDR2 SNEGSKA (reference sequence). Trimming took 2 bases from V and 7 from J; bases not matched to a gene: 9. This chain's CDR3 is CSARFTGGWFGELFF. The CDR3 region has the DNA TGCAGTGCTAGATTCACAGGGGGATGGTTCGGGGAGCTGTTTTTT.

This clonotype was observed many times. The chain has TRBV3-1 and TRBJ2-3; D unclear. Between the trimmed V and J ends, which lost 4 bases and 8 bases, there was a span of 7 bases. There are 11 residues in the CDR3. In germline, CDR1 is LGHDT, CDR2 YNNKEL (reference sequence). The CDR3 region is CASSPGFTQYF. DNA of the CDR3: TGTGCCAGCAGCCCAGGATTTACGCAGTATTTT.

This clonotype was recorded many times. V is TRBV14 and J is TRBJ2-2; D is possibly TRBD1 or TRBD2 (5 bases each). The length of the CDR3 is 17 residues. V lost 0 bases to trimming and J lost 5 bases, with 16 bases between them. Germline lookup yields CDR1 SGHDN and CDR2 FVKESK. As DNA, the CDR3 is TGTGCCAGCAGCCAAGAAGGGACCGAAACAGGAACCGGGGAGCTGTTTTTT. It is translated as CASSQEGTETGTGELFF.

This clonotype was counted a few times. This chain joins TRBV5-1 and TRBJ1-1, with D maybe TRBD1 (5 bases). Germline V gene data show CDR1 as SGHRS and CDR2 as YFSETQ. This CDR3 spans 14 amino acids. Trimming cost V 0 bases and J 5 bases, with 11 bases left between them. DNA of the CDR3: TGCGCCAGCAGCTTGGTGGAGGGGCGGACTGAAGCTTTCTTT. This sequence encodes CASSLVEGRTEAFF.

This clonotype was recorded a few times. V usage is TRBV4-3 and J usage is TRBJ2-1; TRBD2 matches at 11 bases. The length of the CDR3 is 17 residues. Trimming removed 1 base from V and 7 bases from J; junction bases left unmatched: 9. Germline V gene sequence: CDR1 LGHNA, CDR2 YSLEER. CDR3 nucleotide sequence: TGCGCCAGCAGCCAAGGGCTAGCGGGAGGCCTAGGAAATGAGCAGTTCTTC. The encoded protein is CASSQGLAGGLGNEQFF.

This clonotype has more than one count but fewer than ten. This chain links TRBV5-1 with TRBJ1-4; a weak D match, TRBD1 (6 bases). Germline V CDR1 and CDR2: SGHRS, YFSETQ. Trimming pared 5 bases from V and 8 bases from J, leaving 22 bases between. The CDR3 has 16 residues. The CDR3 reads CASRATQTRGGEKLFF. In DNA, the CDR3 is TGCGCCAGCAGAGCGACGCAAACCAGGGGCGGGGAAAAACTGTTTTTT.

Only a few counts were recorded for this clonotype. The chain joins TRBV12-3 or TRBV12-4 to TRBJ2-1; 9 bases fit TRBD1. The CDR3 totals 14 residues. Trimming cost V 2 bases and J 8 bases; bases outside gene matches: 4. CDR3 amino acids: CASSLSQGADEQFF. DNA of the CDR3: TGTGCCAGCAGTTTATCACAGGGGGCCGATGAGCAGTTCTTC.

V and J are TRBV5-1 and TRBJ2-1; the D gene is possibly TRBD2 (5 bases). The V end lost 4 bases, the J end lost 3 bases, and 14 bases lay between the germline ends. CDR1 and CDR2 (germline): SGHRS, YFSETQ. This CDR3 region has 15 residues. The CDR3 DNA is TGCGCCAGCAGCCCTCGGAGGCTTTTCTACAATGAGCAGTTCTTC. Protein product: CASSPRRLFYNEQFF.